The 11 T cell receptor beta chains in this list originate from one sample, sequenced in a study of human T cells and chemical hapten exposure. TCRdb reprocessed the RACE reads via MiXCR and lists one record per CDR3 protein. Among about 70,000 distinct CDR3 sequences, approximately 6.2% were seen once, and the ten largest hold roughly 3.4%. Time point of the sample: healthy volunteer bleed at 6 weeks. The template was total RNA from unfractionated whole blood. The sample comprised whole blood. These receptors were taken from a female donor in good health. Some clones in this sample may be carry-over from other donors' samples.

This clonotype appeared many times. V gene TRBV14 combines with J gene TRBJ1-3; D is uncertain. From germline, CDR1 is SGHDN and CDR2 FVKESK. The V end lost 0 bases, the J end lost 2 bases, and 8 bases lay between the germline ends. This CDR3 has 15 amino acids. In nucleotides, the CDR3 is TGTGCCAGCAGCCAAGATCCGGTCGCTGGAAACACCATATATTTT. Translating it yields CASSQDPVAGNTIYF.

This clonotype was seen repeatedly, ten times or more. The V gene is TRBV5-1, the J gene TRBJ1-6, with 8 bases lining up with TRBD1. Unmatched junction bases numbered 5, after V lost 4 bases and J lost 8 bases. Germline CDR1 reads SGHRS; CDR2 reads YFSETQ. This CDR3 comprises 14 residues. In DNA form, the CDR3 reads TGCGCCAGCAGCACGGGACAGGTTGATTCACCCCTCCACTTT. Amino acids: CASSTGQVDSPLHF.

This clonotype was detected many times. The chain carries TRBV6-2 or TRBV6-3 and TRBJ2-7, with D tentatively TRBD1 (5 bases). Germline CDR1 MNHEY, CDR2 SVGEGT. V was shortened by 2 bases and J by 4 bases, with 12 bases between the two germline ends. The CDR3 extends over 14 amino acids. DNA of the CDR3: TGTGCCAGCAGTTACACAGATGGGGCATACGAGCAGTACTTC. This translates into CASSYTDGAYEQYF.

This chain uses TRBV10-3 with TRBJ2-1; D remains ambiguous. The CDR3 covers 13 residues. V gave up 6 bases and J gave up 8 bases, with 14 bases separating them. The germline gives CDR1 ENHRY, CDR2 SYGVKD. The CDR3 bases are TGTGCCATCAGCCTAGAGGCTGGGGATGAGCAGTTCTTC. Residues: CAISLEAGDEQFF.

This clonotype occurred a few times. This sequence joins TRBV7-2 and TRBJ1-1; TRBD1 matches 9 bases. There are 14 residues in the CDR3. Looked up from germline, CDR1 is SGHTA and CDR2 is FQGNSA. V trimming: 5 bases; J trimming: 6 bases; junction bases outside the gene matches: 7. The DNA of the CDR3 is TGTGCCAGCAGCCGTGAACAGGGGGCCCCTGAAGCTTTCTTT. Its translation is CASSREQGAPEAFF. Based on the CDR3 plus reference TRBV7-2 and TRBJ1-1, the full variable domain is GAGVSQSPSNKVTEKGKDVELRCDPISGHTALYWYRQSLGQGLEFLIYFQGNSAPDKSGLPSDRFSAERTGGSVSTLTIQRTQQEDSAVYLCASSREQGAPEAFFGQGTRLTVV.

A few counts support this clonotype. The J gene is TRBJ2-3, the V gene TRBV12-3 or TRBV12-4; 9 bases are shared with TRBD1. With 1 base clipped from V and 0 bases from J, the junction kept 2 bases outside the gene matches. This CDR3 region has 16 residues. The CDR3 loop reads CASSLGTGASTDTQYF. DNA for the CDR3: TGTGCCAGCAGTTTAGGGACAGGGGCAAGCACAGATACGCAGTATTTT.

The table lists this clonotype with many counts. This chain joins TRBV30 and TRBJ2-7; D is perhaps TRBD1 (5 bases). Germline CDR1 reads GTSNPN; CDR2 reads SVGIG (reference sequence). V gave up 5 bases and J gave up 2 bases, with 10 bases separating them. The CDR3 has 12 amino acids. CDR3 protein: CAWSRVAYEQYF. Written as DNA, the CDR3 is TGTGCCTGGTCCAGGGTGGCCTACGAGCAGTACTTC.

This clonotype was counted ten times or more. This rearrangement joins TRBV29-1 to TRBJ1-1; unclear D gene. This CDR3 is built from 13 residues. Germline assignment: CDR1 SQVTM and CDR2 ANQGSEA. V dropped 3 bases and J dropped 1 base, with 9 bases sitting between them. DNA of the CDR3: TGCAGCGTTGATGCACCGCAGAACACTGAAGCTTTCTTT. Translated, it gives CSVDAPQNTEAFF.

The chain links TRBV7-8 to TRBJ2-7, with unresolved D. Germline V CDR1 and CDR2: SGHVS, FQNEAQ. The CDR3 consists of 15 residues. V gave up 3 bases and J gave up 0 bases, with 12 bases separating them. Here the CDR3 DNA reads TGTGCCAGCAGCTTGAGGCAGGATTACTCCTACGAGCAGTACTTC. This encodes CASSLRQDYSYEQYF.

This clonotype occurred many times. The rearrangement links TRBV7-6 to TRBJ2-5; D is possibly TRBD2 (5 bases). Germline assignment: CDR1 SGHVS and CDR2 FNYEAQ. Trimming removed 5 bases from V and 1 base from J, with 8 bases in between. This CDR3 comprises 13 residues. CDR3 DNA sequence: TGTGCCAGCAGCCCGCGGGTCCAAGAGACCCAGTACTTC. Translating gives CASSPRVQETQYF.

The J gene is TRBJ1-2, the V gene TRBV5-1; 8 positions match TRBD1. The CDR3 contains 14 residues. J lost 6 bases, V lost 0 bases, and 4 bases had no gene match. Germline-derived CDR1 and CDR2 are SGHRS and YFSETQ. For the CDR3, the DNA is TGCGCCAGCAGCTTGGGGCAGGGGGCAAATGGCTACACCTTC. Amino acid sequence: CASSLGQGANGYTF.